Listed below are T cell receptor beta chains from one sample, sequenced in a study of T cell responses to AZD1222 COVID-19 vaccine. Sequenced by immunoSEQ multiplex PCR; TCRdb stores in-frame clones only, minus some. The sample carries about 100,000 clones, more than 75% recorded once. The material was peripheral blood, obtained on day 0 of AZD1222 vaccination. The origin of the receptors is an adult in good health. Both conserved end residues are part of each CDR3. The D gene is left open where the match is weak. The size entry is marked missing in some rows and otherwise reads once, few, many or a size class.

d_call	v_call	j_call	clone_size	cdr3_nt	cdr3_aa
NA	TRBV5-1	TRBJ1-4	NA	TGCGCCAGCAGGATTATAGGAACTAATGAAAAACTGTTTTTT	CASRIIGTNEKLFF
NA	TRBV19	TRBJ2-7	NA	TGTGCCAGTAGTACAGGGACACCACTCTACGAGCAGTACTTC	CASSTGTPLYEQYF
TRBD2	TRBV5-1	TRBJ2-1	NA	TGCGCCAGCCTATATTCTCCGGGACTAGCGGGCAATGAGCAGTTCTTC	CASLYSPGLAGNEQFF
NA	TRBV7-9	TRBJ2-3	NA	TGTGCCAGCAGCTTAGTGCGGGACACAGATACGCAGTATTTT	CASSLVRDTDTQYF
NA	TRBV19	TRBJ2-1	NA	TGTGCCAGTGGGACTTACTCCTACAATGAGCAGTTCTTC	CASGTYSYNEQFF
TRBD1	TRBV11-3	TRBJ1-5	NA	TGTGCCAGCAGCTTGGGTGGGACAGAGCATCAGCCCCAGCATTTT	CASSLGGTEHQPQHF
NA	TRBV27	TRBJ1-6	NA	TGTGCCAGCAGTTCGAGGACGCAAGTAGAACACTTT	CASSSRTQVEHF
TRBD1	TRBV19	TRBJ1-2	NA	TGTGCCAGTAACGAACAGGGGGCTTTGGGCTACACCTTC	CASNEQGALGYTF
TRBD1	TRBV5-1	TRBJ1-1	NA	TGCGCCAGCAGCCTCGCCCCGGGACAGACGAGGTTGAACACTGAAGCTTTCTTT	CASSLAPGQTRLNTEAFF
NA	TRBV15	TRBJ2-3	NA	TGTGCCACCAGCGGCCCGGGACACCGCACAGATACGCAGTATTTT	CATSGPGHRTDTQYF
NA	TRBV7-3	TRBJ1-1	once	TGTGCCAGCAGCTCTTGGGCCGGGAGAGACATGAACACTGAAGCTTTCTTT	CASSSWAGRDMNTEAFF
TRBD2	TRBV3-1/TRBV3-2	TRBJ2-1	once	TGTGCCAGCAGGTCCACTAGCGGGAGGGCCAGGGGGCAGTTCTTC	CASRSTSGRARGQFF
TRBD2	TRBV30	TRBJ2-3	NA	TGTGCCTGGAGTGCGGGTAGCGGGAGTTTAGATACGCAGTATTTT	CAWSAGSGSLDTQYF
NA	TRBV2	TRBJ2-5	NA	TGTGCCAGCAGTGCAGGAGGGCCGGAGACCCAGTACTTC	CASSAGGPETQYF
TRBD2	TRBV5-1	TRBJ2-7	NA	TGCGCCAGCAGCACCTCGGGAGGGCCGGCTTACGAGCAGTACTTC	CASSTSGGPAYEQYF
NA	TRBV5-4	TRBJ1-1	NA	TGTGCCAGCAGCCCCTCGACAAGAATGAACACTGAAGCTTTCTTT	CASSPSTRMNTEAFF
TRBD1	TRBV11-2	TRBJ1-1	NA	TGTGCCAGCAGGAATTACAGGGGGATCACTGAAGCTTTCTTT	CASRNYRGITEAFF
NA	TRBV6-5	TRBJ1-4	once	TGTGCCAGCAGTTACAATGGAAGAGGGGGGAATGAAAAACTGTTTTTT	CASSYNGRGGNEKLFF
TRBD1	TRBV5-1	TRBJ1-1	once	TGCGCCAGCAGCATACTACAGGGGGGGAACACTGAAGCTTTCTTT	CASSILQGGNTEAFF
NA	TRBV6-6	TRBJ2-6	NA	TGTGCCAGCAGTTCAGGGGGGGCTGGGGCCAACGTCCTGACTTTC	CASSSGGAGANVLTF
NA	TRBV28	TRBJ1-3	NA	TGTGCCAGCAAAGTGGGGAGCTCTGGAAACACCATATATTTT	CASKVGSSGNTIYF
NA	TRBV30	TRBJ1-3	NA	TGTGCCTCGGACCCGACAGGATCTGGAAACACCATATATTTT	CASDPTGSGNTIYF
NA	TRBV29-1	TRBJ2-7	NA	TGCAGCGTTACGACTAGACGAGACAAGTACGAGCAGTACTTC	CSVTTRRDKYEQYF
NA	TRBV2	TRBJ1-3	once	TGTGCCAGCAGTGGCTTGTACGGAAACACCATATATTTT	CASSGLYGNTIYF
TRBD1	TRBV9	TRBJ2-1	NA	TGTGCCAGCAGCGGACAGGGGCTTGAGCAGTTCTTC	CASSGQGLEQFF
TRBD1	TRBV7-8	TRBJ1-5	few	TGTGCCACCAACGAGATAAACAGGGGTCAGCCCCAGCATTTT	CATNEINRGQPQHF
TRBD2	TRBV18	TRBJ2-6	NA	TGTGCCAGCTCACCAGCTAGCGGGCCCTCTGGGGCCAACGTCCTGACTTTC	CASSPASGPSGANVLTF
NA	TRBV5-1	TRBJ2-7	NA	TGCGCCAGCAGCTTGAGGCAGGGGCTTCGGCAGGAGCAGTACTTC	CASSLRQGLRQEQYF
NA	TRBV5-5	TRBJ1-3	NA	TGTGCCAGCAGCGCAGGGTTCTCTGGAAACACCATATATTTT	CASSAGFSGNTIYF
TRBD2	TRBV7-8	TRBJ2-3	NA	TGTGCCAGCAGCCACCAAGGCTCAGCGGGAGGGACGGATACGCAGTATTTT	CASSHQGSAGGTDTQYF
NA	TRBV5-1	TRBJ1-2	NA	TGCGCCAGCAGCCAAGGACACACTCCTAACTATGGCTACACCTTC	CASSQGHTPNYGYTF
TRBD1	TRBV29-1	TRBJ2-7	NA	TGCAGCGCCTTAATGACCGGGACAGGGGGCTACGAGCAGTACTTC	CSALMTGTGGYEQYF
TRBD1	TRBV7-8	TRBJ2-7	once	TGTGCCAGCAGCTTAGCGGGACAGGGATCCTACGAGCAGTACTTC	CASSLAGQGSYEQYF
NA	TRBV19	TRBJ1-2	NA	TGTGCCAGTAGTATCACATGGGACGTGGGCTACACCTTC	CASSITWDVGYTF
NA	TRBV6-4	TRBJ1-2	NA	TGTGCCAGCAGTGACCGTGGGCGCGGCTATGGCTACACCTTC	CASSDRGRGYGYTF
NA	TRBV4-2	TRBJ2-1	NA	TGTGCCAGCAGCCCGCGGGGTGGGAGTGGGTACAATGAGCAGTTCTTC	CASSPRGGSGYNEQFF
TRBD2	TRBV27	TRBJ2-2	NA	TGTGCCAGCAGTTCACTAGCGGGAGGCACCGGGGAGCTGTTTTTT	CASSSLAGGTGELFF
NA	TRBV5-1	TRBJ2-5	NA	TGCGCCAGCTCAATCGGGCCAGGGGGAGGTGAGACCCAGTACTTC	CASSIGPGGGETQYF
TRBD1	TRBV10-3	TRBJ1-1	NA	TGTGCCATCAGTGTAGACAGGGTAGCGGCTGAAGCTTTCTTT	CAISVDRVAAEAFF
TRBD1	TRBV7-9	TRBJ2-7	once	TGTGCCAGCAGCTCTACAGGGGCTTACTCCTACGAGCAGTACTTC	CASSSTGAYSYEQYF
TRBD1	TRBV19	TRBJ1-6	NA	TGTGCCAGTAGCCCGGGACAGGGGAATTCACCCCTCCACTTT	CASSPGQGNSPLHF